The 31 T cell receptor beta chains reported below all come from one sample, sequenced in a study of identical twins. Each CDR3 protein gets one entry after TCRdb re-called the 5' RACE reads with MiXCR. The table lists about 200,000 distinct CDR3 sequences, roughly a tenth of them singletons, with 10% in the top ten. The sequencing input was memory T cells sorted from blood. The origin of the receptors is a man aged 45-65 years in good health.

This clonotype was seen many times. The V call is TRBV20-1, the J call TRBJ2-1; a weak D match, TRBD1 (5 bases). Germline V gives CDR1 DFQATT, CDR2 SNEGSKA (reference sequence). Trimming left V 3 bases short and J 8 bases short, with 14 bases between. The CDR3 contains 13 residues. The CDR3 region has the DNA TGCAGTGCTAGTGCTACCAGGGATGATGAGCAGTTCTTC. This codes for CSASATRDDEQFF.

The table lists this clonotype with a few counts. The V gene is TRBV6-5, the J gene TRBJ1-3, with D maybe TRBD1 (5 bases). CDR3 length equals 16 residues. V was shortened by 4 bases and J by 0 bases, with 13 bases between the two germline ends. Per the germline V gene, CDR1 is MNHEY and CDR2 is SVGAGI. The CDR3 protein is CASSLGDGSSGNTIYF. Here the CDR3 DNA reads TGTGCCAGCAGTTTAGGGGACGGGAGCTCTGGAAACACCATATATTTT.

In this sample, this clonotype turned up a few times. This sequence joins TRBV20-1 and TRBJ2-5, with 7 bases lining up with TRBD1. J gave up 7 bases and V 0 bases, and 8 bases lay outside the gene matches. Germline V gene sequence: CDR1 DFQATT, CDR2 SNEGSKA (reference sequence). CDR3 size: 14 residues. CDR3 sequence (DNA): TGCAGTGCTAGAGATCAGGGGGTACCTCCGACCCAGTACTTC. Amino acids: CSARDQGVPPTQYF.

Only a few counts were recorded for this clonotype. V is TRBV10-3 and J is TRBJ2-5; weak D call: TRBD2 (6 bases). The CDR3 contains 16 residues. Germline loops: CDR1 ENHRY, CDR2 SYGVKD. V shed 5 bases and J shed 4 bases, with 20 bases lying between them. CDR3 sequence: CAISQAGTGGVETQYF. CDR3 in DNA: TGTGCCATCAGTCAAGCCGGGACTGGCGGGGTAGAGACCCAGTACTTC.

The rearrangement uses TRBV20-1 and TRBJ2-7, with a possible D match to TRBD1 (5 bases). Germline CDR1 DFQATT, CDR2 SNEGSKA (reference sequence). The CDR3 contains 14 residues. V shed 0 bases and J shed 3 bases, with 12 bases lying between them. CDR3 sequence reads: CSAREAQGGYEQYF. The CDR3 coding sequence is TGCAGTGCTAGAGAAGCTCAGGGTGGCTACGAGCAGTACTTC.

There are a few counts of this clonotype. This chain links TRBV2 with TRBJ1-2; D is unclear. V lost 6 bases, J lost 5 bases, and 19 bases lay in between. Germline-derived CDR1 and CDR2 are SNHLY and FYNNEI. The CDR3 has 15 residues. The CDR3: CASSGEIKYSYGYTF. CDR3 in DNA: TGTGCCAGCAGCGGGGAGATAAAATACAGTTATGGCTACACCTTC.

In its sample, this clonotype was seen many times. J is TRBJ2-1 and V is TRBV20-1, with TRBD1 matching 7 bases. Trimming removed 6 bases from V and 6 bases from J; junction bases left unmatched: 5. CDR1 is DFQATT and CDR2 is SNEGSKA in the germline V gene (reference sequence). The length of the CDR3 is 12 residues. The CDR3 loop is CSAVDRVNEQFF. The DNA for the CDR3 is TGCAGTGCGGTCGACAGGGTCAATGAGCAGTTCTTC.

This clonotype has only a few counts. V usage is TRBV5-1 and J usage is TRBJ1-6; the match to TRBD1 covers 10 bases. The CDR3 totals 18 residues. The germline gives CDR1 SGHRS, CDR2 YFSETQ. V trimming: 5 bases; J trimming: 8 bases; junction bases outside the gene matches: 16. This CDR3 is CASSPFYRTGGTDSPLHF. The CDR3 nucleotides read TGCGCCAGCAGTCCCTTCTATAGGACAGGGGGAACGGATTCACCCCTCCACTTT.

This clonotype occurred a few times. CDR3 sequence reads: CASSVIVTGEQYF. The CDR3 DNA reads TGTGCCAGCAGCGTGATAGTCACGGGGGAGCAGTACTTC. The chain uses TRBV5-6 and TRBJ2-7; tentative D call: TRBD2 (5 bases). Germline V gene lookup returns CDR1 SGHDT and CDR2 YYEEEE. V was cut by 4 bases and J by 7 bases, with 15 bases left in between. This CDR3 spans 13 amino acids. Complete variable domain (other parts from reference TRBV5-6 and TRBJ2-7): DAGVTQSPTHLIKTRGQQVTLRCSPKSGHDTVSWYQQALGQGPQFIFQYYEEEERQRGNFPDRFSGHQFPNYSSELNVNALLLGDSALYLCASSVIVTGEQYFGPGTRLTVT.

This clonotype showed up many times. The rearrangement uses TRBV20-1 and TRBJ1-1; the D is unclear. The CDR3 contains 14 residues. V lost 4 bases and J 6 bases, leaving 18 bases between the germline ends. The V gene's germline CDR1 is DFQATT and CDR2 SNEGSKA (reference sequence). CDR3 region: CSATKRRSGPEAFF. CDR3 nucleotide sequence: TGCAGTGCTACTAAAAGGAGGTCAGGCCCTGAAGCTTTCTTT.

This clonotype was seen ten or more times. The chain employs TRBV7-2 and TRBJ2-1; 7 nucleotides line up with TRBD2. The ends lost 7 bases at V and 5 bases at J; junction bases unmatched: 8. Germline assignment: CDR1 SGHTA and CDR2 FQGNSA. The CDR3 runs to 14 residues. CDR3 DNA sequence: TGTGCCAGCACCTCGAGGACTAGACACAATGAGCAGTTCTTC. Its protein is CASTSRTRHNEQFF.

Many counts were recorded for this clonotype. The chain uses TRBV7-2 and TRBJ2-5; the D is unclear. V lost 3 bases and J 9 bases, leaving 14 bases between the germline ends. CDR3 length: 13 residues. Germline lookup yields CDR1 SGHTA and CDR2 FQGNSA. CDR3 nucleotides: TGTGCCAGCAGCTTCACACCTGGTGGGGCCCAGTACTTC. Protein: CASSFTPGGAQYF.

This clonotype was counted ten times or more. The V gene is TRBV5-8, the J gene TRBJ2-1; 8 bases align to TRBD2. Germline CDR1 and CDR2: SGHTS and YDEGEE. J lost 4 bases, V lost 4 bases, and 13 bases had no gene match. This CDR3 region has 17 residues. This chain's CDR3 is CASSRRIAGTRYNEQFF. In DNA form, the CDR3 reads TGTGCCAGCAGCCGCAGAATAGCGGGAACGCGGTACAATGAGCAGTTCTTC.

This clonotype was detected ten times or more. The CDR3 sequence is CASSPRGGAWVYEQYF. The CDR3 nucleotides read TGTGCCAGCAGTCCCCGAGGGGGGGCATGGGTGTACGAGCAGTACTTC. The V gene is TRBV28, the J gene TRBJ2-7; D might be TRBD2 (7 bases). This CDR3 spans 16 amino acids. The germline V and J ends were trimmed by 5 bases and 4 bases, with 21 bases remaining between them. Per the germline V gene, CDR1 is MDHEN and CDR2 is SYDVKM.

About this clonotype itself: With only one base between it and a far larger clone, this is likely a read error. The chain couples TRBV5-1 to TRBJ1-2; no firm D call. The CDR3 consists of 13 residues. The germline V gene has CDR1 SGHRS and CDR2 YFSETQ. As DNA, the CDR3 is TGCGCCAGCAGCTTAGGAGGGAACTATGGCTTCACCTTC. Its translation: CASSLGGNYGFTF.

In its sample, this clonotype was seen many times. The chain has TRBV6-2 or TRBV6-3 and TRBJ1-5; D is possibly TRBD1 (5 bases). Per germline, CDR1 MNHEY and CDR2 SVGEGT. CDR3 length equals 17 residues. V was clipped by 5 bases and J by 0 bases, with 17 bases between them. CDR3: CASSVRDVWDSNQPQHF. The CDR3 bases are TGTGCCAGCAGTGTCAGGGACGTTTGGGATAGCAATCAGCCCCAGCATTTT.

The chain is built from TRBV20-1 and TRBJ2-3; D is unclear. There are 15 residues in the CDR3. Germline values: CDR1 DFQATT, CDR2 SNEGSKA (reference sequence). V dropped 0 bases and J dropped 2 bases, with 12 bases sitting between them. CDR3 nucleotide sequence: TGCAGTGCTAGAGATCGGGTCTTATCCACAGATACGCAGTATTTT. Its protein is CSARDRVLSTDTQYF.

Many counts were recorded for this clonotype. V is TRBV15 and J is TRBJ1-1; possibly TRBD1 for D (6 bases). The CDR3 totals 13 residues. The V and J ends lost 5 bases and 10 bases respectively, with 17 bases between them. CDR1 LNHNV and CDR2 YYDKDF come from the germline V gene (reference sequence). The CDR3 sequence is CATSVGGAGGAFF. The DNA of the CDR3 is TGTGCCACCAGCGTCGGGGGCGCCGGGGGAGCTTTCTTT. Combining the CDR3 with reference TRBV15 and TRBJ1-1 gives the whole variable domain DAMVIQNPRYQVTQFGKPVTLSCSQTLNHNVMYWYQQKSSQAPKLLFHYYDKDFNNEADTPDNFQSRRPNTSFCFLDIRSPGLGDTAMYLCATSVGGAGGAFFGQGTRLTVV.

The chain combines TRBV4-3 with TRBJ2-5; 12 bases fit TRBD2. J was trimmed by 5 bases and V by 1 base; bases with no gene match: 5. The CDR3 is 16 residues long. CDR1 is LGHNA, CDR2 YSLEER, per germline. The CDR3 protein is CASSQAASGGGETQYF. DNA for the CDR3: TGCGCCAGCAGCCAAGCGGCTAGCGGGGGGGGCGAGACCCAGTACTTC.

Only a few counts were recorded for this clonotype. The chain carries TRBV20-1 and TRBJ2-7; D tentatively fits TRBD1 or TRBD2 (5 bases each). CDR1 is DFQATT and CDR2 is SNEGSKA in the germline V gene (reference sequence). This CDR3 has 14 amino acids. V lost 6 bases, J lost 4 bases, and 19 bases lay in between. This chain's CDR3 is CSAVLRDELYEQYF. DNA for the CDR3: TGCAGTGCCGTCCTTCGGGACGAATTATACGAGCAGTACTTC.

The genes are TRBV20-1 and TRBJ2-7, with 9 bases aligning to TRBD1. The CDR3 covers 13 residues. Germline V gives CDR1 DFQATT, CDR2 SNEGSKA (reference sequence). V shed 6 bases and J 9 bases; nucleotides not matched to a gene: 12. CDR3 nucleotides: TGCAGTGCCGGGACAGGGAGCCGAAGCGCGCAGTACTTC. This codes for CSAGTGSRSAQYF.

This clonotype has just a few counts. The chain carries TRBV28 and TRBJ2-7; 8 positions agree with TRBD2. V lost 8 bases to trimming and J lost 1 base; unmatched junction nucleotides: 7. This CDR3 is 14 amino acids long. From germline, CDR1 is MDHEN and CDR2 SYDVKM. CDR3 residues: CASVGASGSYEQYF. CDR3 nucleotides: TGTGCCAGCGTGGGGGCTAGCGGGTCCTACGAGCAGTACTTC. The full variable domain, in which reference TRBV28 and TRBJ2-7 provide the parts outside the CDR3, is DVKVTQSSRYLVKRTGEKVFLECVQDMDHENMFWYRQDPGLGLRLIYFSYDVKMKEKGDIPEGYSVSREKKERFSLILESASTNQTSMYLCASVGASGSYEQYFGPGTRLTVT.

This clonotype was picked up many times. The rearrangement joins TRBV25-1 to TRBJ1-6; D call uncertain. The V gene lost 1 base and the J gene lost 10 bases, with 11 bases spanning the gap. This CDR3 contains 14 residues. Per the germline V gene, CDR1 is MGHDK and CDR2 is SYGVNS. The CDR3: CASSESPHSSPLHF. CDR3 nucleotides: TGTGCCAGCAGTGAATCCCCCCATTCATCACCCCTCCACTTT.

J is TRBJ1-4 and V is TRBV6-1, with 12 bases that match TRBD1. Per the germline V gene, CDR1 is MNHNS and CDR2 is SASEGT. V lost 5 bases, J lost 10 bases, and 8 bases stayed unmatched. The CDR3 runs to 15 residues. DNA for the CDR3: TGTGCCAGCAGTACCCGGGACAGGGGGCTCGGAAAACTGTTTTTT. It specifies CASSTRDRGLGKLFF.

The sample holds a few counts of this clonotype. The CDR3 DNA follows: TGTGCCAGCAGCCAGCGCGGGGGCCCGAACACCGGGGAGCTGTTTTTT. Residues: CASSQRGGPNTGELFF. The chain combines TRBV4-2 with TRBJ2-2; a weak D match, TRBD2 (7 bases). V was pared by 3 bases and J by 0 bases, with 11 bases between. The CDR3 is 16 amino acids. The V gene's germline CDR1 is LGHNA and CDR2 YNFKEQ.

This clonotype was observed many times. This sequence joins TRBV4-1 and TRBJ2-5; either TRBD1 or TRBD2 may fit D (5 bases each). Germline V gene data show CDR1 as MGHRA and CDR2 as YSYEKL. The CDR3 is 15 residues long. V was pared by 2 bases and J by 4 bases, with 14 bases between. The CDR3 DNA follows: TGCGCCAGCAGCCAAAAAGGGTGGGGGAGAGAGACCCAGTACTTC. This translates into CASSQKGWGRETQYF.

The V and J genes are TRBV3-1 and TRBJ1-1; D may be TRBD1 (5 bases). This CDR3 region has 14 residues. V lost 4 bases and J lost 0, with 9 bases in between. Germline CDR1 reads LGHDT; CDR2 reads YNNKEL (reference sequence). The CDR3 loop is CASSRRDLNTEAFF. DNA for the CDR3: TGTGCCAGCAGCCGCAGGGATCTGAACACTGAAGCTTTCTTT.

This clonotype came up many times. V usage is TRBV27 and J usage is TRBJ2-7; 12 bases agree with TRBD2. The germline gives CDR1 MNHEY, CDR2 SMNVEV (reference sequence). V dropped 5 bases and J dropped 6; count of bases not matched to a gene: 8. The CDR3 runs 15 residues. The CDR3 coding sequence is TGTGCCAGCAGTCCCTTGACTAGCGGGAGTGGCGAGCAGTACTTC. Translation gives CASSPLTSGSGEQYF.

This clonotype came up many times. The chain is built from TRBV3-1 and TRBJ2-1; 10 bases line up with TRBD2. V was clipped by 0 bases and J by 12 bases; unmatched bases: 14. The germline V gene has CDR1 LGHDT and CDR2 YNNKEL (reference sequence). CDR3 size: 17 residues. CDR3 protein: CASSQDLRLAGELGQFF. The DNA of the CDR3 is TGTGCCAGCAGCCAAGATTTGCGTCTAGCGGGGGAACTGGGGCAGTTCTTC.

This clonotype has more than one count but fewer than ten. CDR3: CSSWEVDPNQPQHF. The CDR3 nucleotides are TGCAGTAGTTGGGAGGTGGACCCCAATCAGCCCCAGCATTTT. The gene calls are TRBV20-1 and TRBJ1-5; no reliable D call. The ends were cut back, 8 bases at V and 3 bases at J, with 17 bases in the middle. The CDR3 runs 14 residues. Germline-derived CDR1 and CDR2 are DFQATT and SNEGSKA (reference sequence).

The chain uses TRBV6-5 and TRBJ1-6; D is unresolved. The CDR3 is 16 amino acids. Trimming took 0 bases from V and 9 from J, leaving 15 bases between them. Germline V lookup: CDR1 MNHEY, CDR2 SVGAGI. CDR3 in DNA: TGTGCCAGCAGTTACTCGAGGCCGGGCTTAGGTTCACCCCTCCACTTT. Its translation is CASSYSRPGLGSPLHF.